Sequencing of this T cell receptor beta chain was carried out in a study of blood T cells in healthy people across ages. The CDR3 consists of 15 residues. Germline trimming cut 5 bases from V and 7 bases from J; bases unmatched to any gene: 8. The study drew donors from healthy Caucasian individuals in Russia aged about 6 to 100. Through a sample-barcoded 5' primer and a J-beta primer mix, a second PCR was run for roughly 6 to 12 cycles. Using its own MiXCR run on the 5' RACE reads, TCRdb lists one record per CDR3 protein. The data hold over 1.5 million distinct CDR3 sequences, with approximately 50% observed a single time.

Sequencing was done on a sample of blood. The source is a woman aged 40 to 50 in good health. The V gene is TRBV12-3 or TRBV12-4, the J gene TRBJ2-7, with 13 bases that match TRBD2. The CDR3, as DNA: TGTGCCAGCAGTGACCCCGGGACTAGCGGGGTTGAGCAGTACTTC. It yields the protein CASSDPGTSGVEQYF.